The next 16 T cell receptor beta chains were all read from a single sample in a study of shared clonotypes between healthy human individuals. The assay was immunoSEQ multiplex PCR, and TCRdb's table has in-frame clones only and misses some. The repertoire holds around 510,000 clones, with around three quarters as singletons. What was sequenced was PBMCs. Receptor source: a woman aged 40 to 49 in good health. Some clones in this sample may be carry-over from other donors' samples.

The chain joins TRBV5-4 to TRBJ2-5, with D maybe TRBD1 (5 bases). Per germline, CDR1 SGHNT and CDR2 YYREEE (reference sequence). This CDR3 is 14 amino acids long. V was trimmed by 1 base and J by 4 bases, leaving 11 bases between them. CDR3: CASSLPGFSETQYF. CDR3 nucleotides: TGTGCCAGCAGCTTGCCAGGGTTTTCAGAGACCCAGTACTTC.

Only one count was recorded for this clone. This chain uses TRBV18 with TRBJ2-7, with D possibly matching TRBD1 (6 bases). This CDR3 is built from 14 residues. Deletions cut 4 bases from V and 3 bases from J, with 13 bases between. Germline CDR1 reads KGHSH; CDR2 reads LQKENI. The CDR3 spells CASSQPETGYEQYF. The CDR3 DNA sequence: TGTGCCAGCTCACAACCTGAGACAGGCTACGAGCAGTACTTC.

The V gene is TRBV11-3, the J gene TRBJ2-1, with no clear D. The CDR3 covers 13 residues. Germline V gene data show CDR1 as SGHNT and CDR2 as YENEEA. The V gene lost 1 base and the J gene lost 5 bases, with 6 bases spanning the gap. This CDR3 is CASSLAPDNEQFF. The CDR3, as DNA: TGTGCCAGCAGCTTAGCGCCAGACAATGAGCAGTTCTTC.

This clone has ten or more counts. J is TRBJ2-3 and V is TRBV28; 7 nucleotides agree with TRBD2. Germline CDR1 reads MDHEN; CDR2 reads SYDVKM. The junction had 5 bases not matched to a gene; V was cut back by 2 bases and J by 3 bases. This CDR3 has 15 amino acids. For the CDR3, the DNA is TGTGCCAGCAGTTTACCGGCGGGACTAACAGATACGCAGTATTTT. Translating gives CASSLPAGLTDTQYF.

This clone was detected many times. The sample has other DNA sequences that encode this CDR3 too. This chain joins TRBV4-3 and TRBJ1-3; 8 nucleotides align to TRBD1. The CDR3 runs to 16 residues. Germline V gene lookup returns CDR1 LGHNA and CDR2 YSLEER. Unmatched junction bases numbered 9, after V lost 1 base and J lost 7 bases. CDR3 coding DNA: TGCGCCAGCAGCCAAGCACCGACAGGGGTTGATAACACCATATATTTT. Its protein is CASSQAPTGVDNTIYF.

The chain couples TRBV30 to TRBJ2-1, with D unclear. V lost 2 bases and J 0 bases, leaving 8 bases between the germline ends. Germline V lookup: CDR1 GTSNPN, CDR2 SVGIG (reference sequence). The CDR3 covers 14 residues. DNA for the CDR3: TGTGCCTGGAGTACGTGGGACTCCTACAATGAGCAGTTCTTC. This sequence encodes CAWSTWDSYNEQFF.

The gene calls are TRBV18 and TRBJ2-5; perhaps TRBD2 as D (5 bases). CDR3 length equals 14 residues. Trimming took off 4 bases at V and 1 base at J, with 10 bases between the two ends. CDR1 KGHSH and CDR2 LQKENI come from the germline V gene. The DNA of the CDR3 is TGTGCCAGCTCACTCCAGCGGAGCCAAGAGACCCAGTACTTC. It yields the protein CASSLQRSQETQYF.

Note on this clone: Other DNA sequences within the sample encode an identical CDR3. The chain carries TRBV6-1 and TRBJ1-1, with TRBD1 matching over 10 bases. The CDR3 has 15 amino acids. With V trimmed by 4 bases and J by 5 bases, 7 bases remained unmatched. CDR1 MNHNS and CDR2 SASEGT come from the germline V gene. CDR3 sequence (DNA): TGTGCCAGCAGTGGCCGGGGACAGGGGAGAACTGAAGCTTTCTTT. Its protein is CASSGRGQGRTEAFF.

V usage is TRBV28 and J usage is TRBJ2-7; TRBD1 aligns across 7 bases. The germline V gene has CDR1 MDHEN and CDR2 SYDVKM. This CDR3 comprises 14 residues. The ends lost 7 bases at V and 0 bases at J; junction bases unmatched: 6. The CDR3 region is CASTGTDNSYEQYF. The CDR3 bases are TGTGCCAGCACTGGGACAGATAACTCCTACGAGCAGTACTTC.

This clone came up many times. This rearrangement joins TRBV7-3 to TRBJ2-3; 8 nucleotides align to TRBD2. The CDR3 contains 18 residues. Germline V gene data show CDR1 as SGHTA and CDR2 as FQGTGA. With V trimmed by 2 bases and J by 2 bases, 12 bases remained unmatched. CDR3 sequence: CASSLRGRLATFTDTQYF. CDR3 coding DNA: TGTGCCAGCAGCTTACGGGGTAGACTAGCGACCTTCACAGATACGCAGTATTTT.

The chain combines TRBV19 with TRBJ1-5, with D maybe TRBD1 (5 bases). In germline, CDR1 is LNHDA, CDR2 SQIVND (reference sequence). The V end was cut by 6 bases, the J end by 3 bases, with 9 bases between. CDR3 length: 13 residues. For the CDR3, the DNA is TGTGCCAGTAGAGACAGTTCCAATCAGCCCCAGCATTTT. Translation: CASRDSSNQPQHF.

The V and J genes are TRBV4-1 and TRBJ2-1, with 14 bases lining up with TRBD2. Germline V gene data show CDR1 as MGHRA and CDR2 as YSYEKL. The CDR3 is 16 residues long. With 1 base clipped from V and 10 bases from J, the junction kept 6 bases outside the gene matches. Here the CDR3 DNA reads TGCGCCAGCAGCCAAGGACTAGCGGGAGGGCCAGGGGAGCAGTTCTTC. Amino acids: CASSQGLAGGPGEQFF.

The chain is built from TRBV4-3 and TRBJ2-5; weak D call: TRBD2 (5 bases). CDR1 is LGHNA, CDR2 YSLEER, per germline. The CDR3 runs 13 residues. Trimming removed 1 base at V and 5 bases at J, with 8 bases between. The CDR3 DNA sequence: TGCGCCAGCAGCCAAGGACTATTGGAGACCCAGTACTTC. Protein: CASSQGLLETQYF.

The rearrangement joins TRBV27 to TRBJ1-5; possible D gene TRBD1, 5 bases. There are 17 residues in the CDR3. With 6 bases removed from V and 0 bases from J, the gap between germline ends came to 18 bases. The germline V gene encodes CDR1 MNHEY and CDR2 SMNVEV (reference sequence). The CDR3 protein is CASSLGTVTYSNQPQHF. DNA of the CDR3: TGTGCCAGCAGCCTAGGGACGGTCACTTATAGCAATCAGCCCCAGCATTTT.

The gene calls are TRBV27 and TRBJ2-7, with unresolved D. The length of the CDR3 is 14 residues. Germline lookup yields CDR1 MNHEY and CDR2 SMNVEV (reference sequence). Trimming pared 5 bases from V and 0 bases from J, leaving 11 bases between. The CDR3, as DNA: TGTGCCAGCAGTCTAAATCGCAACTCCTACGAGCAGTACTTC. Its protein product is CASSLNRNSYEQYF.

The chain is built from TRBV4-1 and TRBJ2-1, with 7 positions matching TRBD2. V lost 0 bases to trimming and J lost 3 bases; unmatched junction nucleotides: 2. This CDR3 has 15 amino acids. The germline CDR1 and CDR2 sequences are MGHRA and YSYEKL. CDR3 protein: CASSQEGGSYNEQFF. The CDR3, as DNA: TGCGCCAGCAGCCAAGAAGGCGGGAGCTACAATGAGCAGTTCTTC.